This T cell receptor beta chain was profiled in a study of T cell repertoires in cytomegalovirus infection. Study-level information: In the study, CMV epitopes included recently identified HLA-C-restricted and well-studied HLA-B-restricted ones. Public TCR beta signatures were indicative of both CMV infection and a matching HLA type. Findings and limits, study-wide: CMV carriers having the relevant HLA were flagged by cumulative public TCR beta family frequency. HLA-C-restricted CMV clonotypes gave the most frequent clonotype in two of eight donors.

Trimming took off 0 bases at V and 8 bases at J, with 5 bases between the two ends. Germline-derived CDR1 and CDR2 are MNHEY and SVGEGT. CDR3 length: 12 residues. Only a few counts were recorded for this clonotype. The antigen remains unidentified. TCRdb itself ran the reads through MiXCR, one entry per CDR3 protein. The repertoire holds approximately 1,000,000 distinct CDR3 sequences, with around 31% as singletons. The clonotype was recovered from a human donor in good health (CMV status not recorded). Some clones in this sample may be carry-over from other donors' samples. V and J are TRBV6-2 or TRBV6-3 and TRBJ2-1; D ambiguous. The specimen was cultured CD8+ T cells from PBMCs, collected from culture after CMV antigen stimulation. CDR3 in amino acids: CASSYSSDEQFF. The CDR3 nucleotides are TGTGCCAGCAGTTACTCGAGCGATGAGCAGTTCTTC.